The T cell receptor beta chain under discussion was sequenced for a study of neurological immune-mediated disorders. This clonotype was detected many times. Antigen specificity is unknown. cDNA synthesis was performed by 5'RACE with 10-nucleotide random UMIs. Every sequencing run produced over 190 million TCR-beta sequences, and the sequences from any one run covered 15-18 subjects. TCRdb re-analysed the 5' RACE reads in MiXCR, keeping a single row per CDR3 protein. The sample contains about 30,000 distinct CDR3 sequences, 15% of which appear only once. Overall study findings and caveats: Healthy controls had more TCR clonal expansion than multiple sclerosis, which showed the least, whereas HTLV-1-associated myelopathy showed the most. The absence of any CDR3 amino acid sequence shared by expanded clones across subjects suggests that repertoires were private in all groups.

Sequencing used PBMCs. This TCR was recovered from a man between 65 and 79 years old in good health.

The CDR3 loop reads CASSQVSGTVLIATQYF. The CDR3 coding sequence is TGCGCCAGCAGCCAAGTCTCCGGGACAGTCTTGATAGCTACGCAGTATTTT. The V and J genes are TRBV4-1 and TRBJ2-3; 7 nucleotides align to TRBD1. This CDR3 region has 17 residues. Germline V CDR1 and CDR2: MGHRA, YSYEKL. J gave up 8 bases and V 1 base, and 15 bases lay outside the gene matches.